A selection of T cell receptor beta chains follows, all from one sample in a study of blood T cells in healthy people across ages. TCRdb re-derived calls from the 5' RACE reads in MiXCR, one entry per CDR3 protein. The sample consists of about 1.1 million distinct CDR3 sequences, 35% to 45% of them appearing once. The sample comprised blood. These receptors were taken from a man aged 18 to 29 in good health. Each CDR3 is given with its conserved first and last residue. A D gene is named only where the DNA matches it firmly. Clone sizes are given selectively: once, few, many, or a class where the clone is expanded.

v_call	j_call	clone_size	d_call	cdr3_nt	cdr3_aa
TRBV4-1	TRBJ2-1	few	TRBD2	TGCGCCAGCAGCCATCAAGCGGGGGGGCCCTATGAGCAGTTCTTC	CASSHQAGGPYEQFF
TRBV21-1	TRBJ2-3	.	.	TGTGCCAGCAGCGTGACTAGTGGGGTTAGCACAGATACGCAGTATTTT	CASSVTSGVSTDTQYF
TRBV4-1	TRBJ1-2	few	TRBD1	TGCGCCAGCAGCCAAGTGCAGGGGGCTGGTGGCTACACCTTC	CASSQVQGAGGYTF
TRBV28	TRBJ1-1	.	.	TGTGCCAGCACTCGGCCCGAGACGGGGGACACTGAAGCTTTCTTT	CASTRPETGDTEAFF
TRBV12-3/TRBV12-4	TRBJ1-4	.	TRBD1	TGTGCCAGCAGCGCATTTACAGGGGGAGGTTTGCTGTTTTTT	CASSAFTGGGLLFF
TRBV4-1	TRBJ1-2	few	.	TGCGCCAGCAGCCAACTTTCGCCGGATACGTTTGATGGCTACACCTTC	CASSQLSPDTFDGYTF
TRBV20-1	TRBJ2-2	.	TRBD2	TGCAGTGCGCAGGGACTAGCGGGGGGGCGTAACACCGGGGAGCTGTTTTTT	CSAQGLAGGRNTGELFF
TRBV12-3/TRBV12-4	TRBJ2-1	many	TRBD1	TGTGCCAGCAGTCCCGCCGCGACAGGGGTGCATGAGCAGTTCTTC	CASSPAATGVHEQFF
TRBV7-9	TRBJ2-3	.	TRBD1	TGTGCCAGCAGCTTACCCGGGACAGTGGGCAGTACGCAGTATTTT	CASSLPGTVGSTQYF
TRBV6-2/TRBV6-3	TRBJ2-1	.	.	TGTGCCAGAAACGGGAAATCCTACAATGGGCAGTTCTTC	CARNGKSYNGQFF
TRBV29-1	TRBJ2-7	few	.	TGCAGCGTTGAATCCCATCAGGGAAGAAGCTACGAGCAGTACTTC	CSVESHQGRSYEQYF
TRBV7-2	TRBJ2-5	.	.	TGTGCCAGCAGCCAATTGGCCAGAAACTACAATGAGCAGTACTTC	CASSQLARNYNEQYF
TRBV5-6	TRBJ2-3	.	.	TGTGCCAGCAGCCCTTGGGGTTGGGGCCCACAGGATACGCAGTATTTT	CASSPWGWGPQDTQYF
TRBV7-2	TRBJ2-2	.	.	TGTGCCAGCAGCTTCCCTCTGGGACGGAACACCGGGGAGCTGTTTTTT	CASSFPLGRNTGELFF
TRBV12-3/TRBV12-4	TRBJ2-5	.	.	TGTGCCAGCAGTTTGGCGGGGGCCGACCAAGAGACCCAGTACTTC	CASSLAGADQETQYF
TRBV6-5	TRBJ1-4	few	.	TGTGCCAGCAGGGAGGGCCCAAGGGGCGAAAAACTGTTTTTT	CASREGPRGEKLFF
TRBV4-2	TRBJ1-2	.	.	TGTGCCAGCAGTGCCGGGAGCTCTAACTATGACTACACCTTC	CASSAGSSNYDYTF
TRBV7-6	TRBJ1-4	.	.	TGTGACAGCAGCCCCATGAAGGGGATGGATGAAAAACTGTTTTTT	CDSSPMKGMDEKLFF
TRBV20-1	TRBJ1-2	few	TRBD1	TGCAGTGCTAGCGTGCAGGGGGGGAACTATGGCTACACCTTC	CSASVQGGNYGYTF
TRBV5-1	TRBJ2-1	.	.	TGCGCCAGCAGCCTAGACAGCCCTTTTGAGCAGTTCTTC	CASSLDSPFEQFF
TRBV7-2	TRBJ2-4	.	.	TGTGCCAGCAGCTTAGAGGGTAGCGGAGAAAACATTCAGTACTTC	CASSLEGSGENIQYF
TRBV4-1	TRBJ2-2	.	TRBD2	TGCGCCAGCAGCCATCCTCTAGCCCGGGGGGGAGGCGGGGAGCTGTTTTTT	CASSHPLARGGGGELFF
TRBV10-3	TRBJ2-7	few	.	TGTGCCATCAGTGAGTCGAGGACGGTCTCCTACGAGCAGTACTTC	CAISESRTVSYEQYF
TRBV7-2	TRBJ1-2	.	TRBD1	TGTGCCAGCAGCTTTCAGGGGGCGCGCGGCTACACCTTC	CASSFQGARGYTF
TRBV12-3/TRBV12-4	TRBJ2-3	.	.	TGTGCCAGCAGTGTGCGGCGGCCAAGGACGCAGTATTTT	CASSVRRPRTQYF
TRBV14	TRBJ2-1	.	.	TGTGCCAGCACCCCAAGACGGGTCAGTGGCAATGAGCAGTTCTTC	CASTPRRVSGNEQFF
TRBV15	TRBJ1-2	few	.	TGTGCCACCAGCAGAGATTTGGGTAGCTATGGCTACACCTTC	CATSRDLGSYGYTF
TRBV4-1	TRBJ1-5	few	.	TGCGCCAGCAGCCACTACTGGGACCCTAGCAATCAGCCCCAGCATTTT	CASSHYWDPSNQPQHF
TRBV20-1	TRBJ2-1	.	.	TGCAGTGCGGCGGCTCCGGGCAATGAGCAGTTCTTC	CSAAAPGNEQFF
TRBV4-1	TRBJ1-1	few	TRBD1	TGCGCCAGCAGCCAGGCAGGACAGGGGAACACTGAAGCTTTCTTT	CASSQAGQGNTEAFF
TRBV5-4	TRBJ2-7	few	.	TGTGCCAGCAGGCAAGGACCCGGATTCTACGAGCAGTACTTC	CASRQGPGFYEQYF
TRBV15	TRBJ2-3	.	TRBD2	TGTGCCACCAGCAGAGAAAGAGGTCACGGGGGGGCCCCAGATACGCAGTATTTT	CATSRERGHGGAPDTQYF
TRBV7-9	TRBJ2-3	few	.	TGTGCCAGCAGCTTAGCCCCAGACACAGATACGCAGTATTTT	CASSLAPDTDTQYF
TRBV19	TRBJ2-3	.	TRBD1	TGTGCCACGACGGAAGGGGGCATGACAGATACGCAGTATTTT	CATTEGGMTDTQYF
TRBV10-3	TRBJ2-1	many	TRBD2	TGTGCCATCAGTTCTTTAGCGGGGGCGGGGAATGAGCAGTTCTTC	CAISSLAGAGNEQFF
TRBV4-3	TRBJ2-3	once	TRBD1	TGCGCCAGCAGCCAACAGGGGGCCACCAGCACAGATACGCAGTATTTT	CASSQQGATSTDTQYF
TRBV20-1	TRBJ2-7	.	.	TGCAGTGCTAGTAGCCTCCGTTTGACTTCCGCCTCCTACGAGCAGTACTTC	CSASSLRLTSASYEQYF
TRBV29-1	TRBJ2-5	.	TRBD2	TGCAGCGTTGGTGCGTCGGGGGGGCTGAAGACCCAGTACTTC	CSVGASGGLKTQYF
TRBV4-1	TRBJ1-2	few	.	TGCGCCAGCAGCCAAGTCTTCCCTAGGTGGAACTATGGCTACACCTTC	CASSQVFPRWNYGYTF
TRBV2	TRBJ2-1	.	.	TGTGCCAGCAGTCCCATGGATGAGCAGTTCTTC	CASSPMDEQFF
TRBV3-1	TRBJ2-1	few	.	TGTGCCAGCAGCCAGGGAACCAATGAGCAGTTCTTC	CASSQGTNEQFF
TRBV6-4	TRBJ1-6	few	.	TGTGCCAGCAGTTCCGGGGGTCCGGATTCACCCCTCCACTTT	CASSSGGPDSPLHF